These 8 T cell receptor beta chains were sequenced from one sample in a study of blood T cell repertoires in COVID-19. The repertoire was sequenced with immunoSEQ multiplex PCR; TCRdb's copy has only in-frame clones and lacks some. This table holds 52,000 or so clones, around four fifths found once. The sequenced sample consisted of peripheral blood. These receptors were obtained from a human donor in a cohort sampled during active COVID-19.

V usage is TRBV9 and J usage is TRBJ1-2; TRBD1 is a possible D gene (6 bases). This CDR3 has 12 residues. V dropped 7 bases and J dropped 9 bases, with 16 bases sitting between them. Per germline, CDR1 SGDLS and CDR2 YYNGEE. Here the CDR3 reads CASSKQGWRYTF. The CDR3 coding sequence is TGTGCCAGCTCTAAACAGGGCTGGCGCTACACCTTC.

CDR3 in amino acids: CASSLATSGAANTGELFF. CDR3 sequence (DNA): TGCGCCAGCAGCTTGGCTACTAGCGGGGCCGCGAACACCGGGGAGCTGTTTTTT. The chain is built from TRBV5-1 and TRBJ2-2; 10 bases align to TRBD2. Trimming removed 0 bases from V and 0 bases from J; junction bases left unmatched: 5. The CDR3 has 18 residues. CDR1 is SGHRS, CDR2 YFSETQ, per germline.

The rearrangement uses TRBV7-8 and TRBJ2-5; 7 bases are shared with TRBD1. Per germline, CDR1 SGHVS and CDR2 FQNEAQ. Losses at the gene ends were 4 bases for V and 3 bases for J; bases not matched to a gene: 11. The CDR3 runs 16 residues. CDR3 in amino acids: CASSSWGTGAEETQYF. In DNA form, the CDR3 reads TGTGCCAGCAGCTCGTGGGGAACAGGGGCCGAAGAGACCCAGTACTTC.

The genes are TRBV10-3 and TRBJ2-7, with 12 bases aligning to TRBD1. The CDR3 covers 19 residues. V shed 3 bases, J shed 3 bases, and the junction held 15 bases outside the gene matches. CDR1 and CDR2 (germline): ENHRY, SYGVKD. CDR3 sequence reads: CAISDLPGQGAGSHYEQYF. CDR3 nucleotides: TGTGCCATCAGTGACCTCCCGGGACAGGGGGCAGGTTCTCACTACGAGCAGTACTTC.

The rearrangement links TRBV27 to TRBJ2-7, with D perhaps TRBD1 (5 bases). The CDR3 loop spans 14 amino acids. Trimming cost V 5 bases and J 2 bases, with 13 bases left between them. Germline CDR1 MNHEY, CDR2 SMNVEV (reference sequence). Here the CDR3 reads CASSRQDKTYEQYF. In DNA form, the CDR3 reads TGTGCCAGCAGTAGGCAGGACAAAACCTACGAGCAGTACTTC.

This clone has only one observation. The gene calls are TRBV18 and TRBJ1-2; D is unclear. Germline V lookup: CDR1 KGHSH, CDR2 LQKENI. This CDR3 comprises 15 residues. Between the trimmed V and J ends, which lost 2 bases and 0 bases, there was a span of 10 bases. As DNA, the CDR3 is TGTGCCAGCTCACCAATCCGAGAGGCTAACTATGGCTACACCTTC. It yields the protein CASSPIREANYGYTF. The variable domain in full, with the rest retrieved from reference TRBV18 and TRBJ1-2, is NAGVMQNPRHLVRRRGQEARLRCSPMKGHSHVYWYRQLPEEGLKFMVYLQKENIIDESGMPKERFSAEFPKEGPSILRIQQVVRGDSAAYFCASSPIREANYGYTFGSGTRLTVV.

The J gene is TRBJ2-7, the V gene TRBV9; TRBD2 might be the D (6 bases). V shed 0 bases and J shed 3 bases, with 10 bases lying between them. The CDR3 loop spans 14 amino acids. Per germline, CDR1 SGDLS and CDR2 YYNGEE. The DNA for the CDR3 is TGTGCCAGCAGCGTAGCGGTTAGCGGCTACGAGCAGTACTTC. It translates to CASSVAVSGYEQYF.

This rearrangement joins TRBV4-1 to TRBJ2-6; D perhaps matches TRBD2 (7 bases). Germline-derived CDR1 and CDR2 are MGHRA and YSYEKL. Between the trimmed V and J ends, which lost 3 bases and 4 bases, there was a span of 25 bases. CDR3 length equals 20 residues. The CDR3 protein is CASSHAPGYWEGTGANVLTF. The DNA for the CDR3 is TGCGCCAGCAGCCATGCCCCTGGCTACTGGGAGGGGACAGGGGCCAACGTCCTGACTTTC.